Following are 10 T cell receptor beta chains from one sample sequenced in a study of cytomegalovirus exposure and HLA in healthy donors. Use of 60 Vbeta and 13 Jbeta primers characterized the PCR. Assay: immunoSEQ multiplex PCR; the TCRdb copy retains only in-frame clones and omits some. The ten most abundant clones cover over 0.75% of a sample with around 210,000 clones. Sequenced input: PBMCs. The source is a woman aged 25 to 39 in good health and CMV-seropositive.

The rearrangement links TRBV6-5 to TRBJ2-7; tentatively, D is TRBD2 (6 bases). Germline loops: CDR1 MNHEY, CDR2 SVGAGI. Trimming removed 5 bases from V and 4 bases from J, with 6 bases in between. The CDR3 has 11 amino acids. The CDR3, as DNA: TGTGCCAGCAGTGGGGGGTACGAGCAGTACTTC. It is translated as CASSGGYEQYF.

This chain uses TRBV7-2 with TRBJ1-2; D gene ambiguous. This CDR3 region has 13 residues. With 4 bases removed from V and 2 bases from J, the gap between germline ends came to 8 bases. Germline CDR1 is SGHTA and CDR2 is FQGNSA. In nucleotides, the CDR3 is TGTGCCAGCAGCTCTGGGAGCAACTATGGCTACACCTTC. It codes for CASSSGSNYGYTF. Full variable domain (rest looked up from reference TRBV7-2 and TRBJ1-2): GAGVSQSPSNKVTEKGKDVELRCDPISGHTALYWYRQSLGQGLEFLIYFQGNSAPDKSGLPSDRFSAERTGGSVSTLTIQRTQQEDSAVYLCASSSGSNYGYTFGSGTRLTVV.

The chain couples TRBV10-2 to TRBJ2-7; 8 nucleotides align to TRBD1. V lost 2 bases, J lost 1 base, and 4 bases stayed unmatched. Germline loops: CDR1 WSHSY, CDR2 SAAADI. The CDR3 covers 15 residues. The CDR3 loop reads CASSEDRTGSYEQYF. CDR3 coding DNA: TGCGCCAGCAGTGAGGATAGGACAGGGTCCTACGAGCAGTACTTC.

The V and J genes are TRBV2 and TRBJ1-2; TRBD1 matches 10 bases. Germline loops: CDR1 SNHLY, CDR2 FYNNEI. This CDR3 has 14 residues. V lost 6 bases, J lost 3 bases, and 4 bases stayed unmatched. The CDR3, as DNA: TGTGCCAGCAGAGGGACAGGGGACCACTATGGCTACACCTTC. This codes for CASRGTGDHYGYTF.

The chain employs TRBV7-9 and TRBJ1-5; D is possibly TRBD1 (6 bases). The CDR3 runs to 16 residues. V was cut by 1 base and J by 2 bases, with 12 bases left in between. From germline, CDR1 is SEHNR and CDR2 FQNEAQ (reference sequence). The CDR3 spells CASSLEGAGGNQPQHF. The CDR3 DNA reads as TGTGCCAGCAGCTTAGAAGGGGCAGGGGGCAATCAGCCCCAGCATTTT.

This chain joins TRBV11-2 and TRBJ2-7; D is unresolved. CDR3 length: 13 residues. With 5 bases removed from V and 0 bases from J, the gap between germline ends came to 8 bases. Germline V gene lookup returns CDR1 SGHAT and CDR2 FQNNGV. As DNA, the CDR3 is TGTGCCAGCAGCCAAGCAAGCTCCTACGAGCAGTACTTC. Its translation is CASSQASSYEQYF.

The rearrangement uses TRBV2 and TRBJ1-2, with TRBD1 matching over 7 bases. This CDR3 has 14 amino acids. Germline V gene data show CDR1 as SNHLY and CDR2 as FYNNEI. V was clipped by 6 bases and J by 7 bases; unmatched bases: 11. CDR3 coding DNA: TGTGCCAGCAGCGTTGGACAGGAAAACGCTGGCTACACCTTC. Translating it yields CASSVGQENAGYTF.

This chain connects TRBV7-9 to TRBJ1-4; the D gene is possibly TRBD1 (6 bases). V lost 5 bases to trimming and J lost 0 bases, with 13 bases between them. The CDR3 consists of 16 residues. Germline V lookup: CDR1 SEHNR, CDR2 FQNEAQ (reference sequence). The chain's CDR3 is CASSAWTAPTNEKLFF. DNA for the CDR3: TGTGCCAGCAGCGCTTGGACAGCCCCAACTAATGAAAAACTGTTTTTT. The full variable domain, with the rest looked up from reference TRBV7-9 and TRBJ1-4, is DTGVSQNPRHKITKRGQNVTFRCDPISEHNRLYWYRQTLGQGPEFLTYFQNEAQLEKSRLLSDRFSAERPKGSFSTLEIQRTEQGDSAMYLCASSAWTAPTNEKLFFGSGTQLSVL.

The CDR3 region has the DNA TGTGCCACCAGGCGGGGAGTTGAAGAGACCCAGTACTTC. Translating it yields CATRRGVEETQYF. The rearrangement uses TRBV15 and TRBJ2-5; TRBD2 is a possible D gene (6 bases). Trimming took 6 bases from V and 3 from J, leaving 11 bases between them. The V gene's germline CDR1 is LNHNV and CDR2 YYDKDF (reference sequence). CDR3 length equals 13 residues.

CDR3 loop: CASSSGGFSTDTQYF. CDR3 DNA sequence: TGCGCCAGCAGCTCCGGGGGGTTTAGCACAGATACGCAGTATTTT. This chain uses TRBV5-1 with TRBJ2-3; 7 bases map to TRBD2. The germline V gene has CDR1 SGHRS and CDR2 YFSETQ. The J segment lost 0 bases and the V segment lost 3 bases, leaving 4 bases of the junction unmatched. CDR3 length equals 15 residues. Complete variable domain (other parts from reference TRBV5-1 and TRBJ2-3): KAGVTQTPRYLIKTRGQQVTLSCSPISGHRSVSWYQQTPGQGLQFLFEYFSETQRNKGNFPGRFSGRQFSNSRSEMNVSTLELGDSALYLCASSSGGFSTDTQYFGPGTRLTVL.